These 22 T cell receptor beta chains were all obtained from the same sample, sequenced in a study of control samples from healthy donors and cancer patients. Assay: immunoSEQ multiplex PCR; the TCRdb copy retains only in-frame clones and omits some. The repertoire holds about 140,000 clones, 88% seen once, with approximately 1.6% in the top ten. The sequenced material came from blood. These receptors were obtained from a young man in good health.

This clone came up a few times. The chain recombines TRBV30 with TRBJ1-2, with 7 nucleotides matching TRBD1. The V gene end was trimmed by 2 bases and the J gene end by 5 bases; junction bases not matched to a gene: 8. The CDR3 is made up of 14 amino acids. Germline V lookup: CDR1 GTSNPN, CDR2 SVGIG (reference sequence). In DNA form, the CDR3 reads TGTGCCTGGAGTCCCCAGGACAGGTCATATGGCTACACCTTC. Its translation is CAWSPQDRSYGYTF.

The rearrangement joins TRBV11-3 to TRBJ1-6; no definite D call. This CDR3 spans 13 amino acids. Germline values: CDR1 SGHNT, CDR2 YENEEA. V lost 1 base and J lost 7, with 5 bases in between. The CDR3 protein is CASSLGGNSPLHF. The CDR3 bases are TGTGCCAGCAGCTTAGGCGGGAATTCACCCCTCCACTTT.

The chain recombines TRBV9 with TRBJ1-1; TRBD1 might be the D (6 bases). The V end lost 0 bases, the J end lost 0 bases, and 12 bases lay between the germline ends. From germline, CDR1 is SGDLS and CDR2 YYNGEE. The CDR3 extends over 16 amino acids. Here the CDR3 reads CASSVGDTFMNTEAFF. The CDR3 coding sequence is TGTGCCAGCAGCGTAGGGGACACTTTTATGAACACTGAAGCTTTCTTT. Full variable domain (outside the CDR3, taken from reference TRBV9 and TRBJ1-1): DSGVTQTPKHLITATGQRVTLRCSPRSGDLSVYWYQQSLDQGLQFLIQYYNGEERAKGNILERFSAQQFPDLHSELNLSSLELGDSALYFCASSVGDTFMNTEAFFGQGTRLTVV.

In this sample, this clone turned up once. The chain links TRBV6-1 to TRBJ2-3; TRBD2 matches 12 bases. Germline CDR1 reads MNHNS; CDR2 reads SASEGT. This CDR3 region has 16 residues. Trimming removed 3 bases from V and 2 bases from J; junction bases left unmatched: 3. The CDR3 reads CASSDTSGGNTDTQYF. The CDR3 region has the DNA TGTGCCAGCAGTGATACTAGCGGGGGGAACACAGATACGCAGTATTTT.

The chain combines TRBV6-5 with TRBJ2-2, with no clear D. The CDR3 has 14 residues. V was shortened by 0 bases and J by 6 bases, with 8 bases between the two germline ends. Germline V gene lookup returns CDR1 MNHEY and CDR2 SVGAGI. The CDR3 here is CASSYSTGAGELFF. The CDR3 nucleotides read TGTGCCAGCAGTTACTCAACCGGAGCCGGGGAGCTGTTTTTT.

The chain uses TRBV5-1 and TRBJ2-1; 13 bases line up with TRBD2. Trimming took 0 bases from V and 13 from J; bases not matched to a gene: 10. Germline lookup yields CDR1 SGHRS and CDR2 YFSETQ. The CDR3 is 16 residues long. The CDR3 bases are TGCGCCAGCAGCTTGGTTCTCCAGACTAGCGGGGGGAACCAGTTCTTC. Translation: CASSLVLQTSGGNQFF.

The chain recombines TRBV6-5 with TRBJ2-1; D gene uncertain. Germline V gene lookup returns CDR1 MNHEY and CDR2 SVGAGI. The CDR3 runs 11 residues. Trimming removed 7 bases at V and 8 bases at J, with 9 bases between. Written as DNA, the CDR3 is TGTGCCAGCACCTCCGTTCATGAGCAGTTCTTC. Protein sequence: CASTSVHEQFF.

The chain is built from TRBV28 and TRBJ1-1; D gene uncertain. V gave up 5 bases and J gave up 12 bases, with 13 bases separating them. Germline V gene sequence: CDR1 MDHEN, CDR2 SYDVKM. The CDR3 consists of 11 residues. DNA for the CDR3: TGTGCCAGCAGTCACCCTCTTGGGACTTTCTTT. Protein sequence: CASSHPLGTFF. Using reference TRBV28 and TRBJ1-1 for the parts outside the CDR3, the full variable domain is DVKVTQSSRYLVKRTGEKVFLECVQDMDHENMFWYRQDPGLGLRLIYFSYDVKMKEKGDIPEGYSVSREKKERFSLILESASTNQTSMYLCASSHPLGTFFGQGTRLTVV.

The CDR3 sequence: CATSGTGSSGANVLTF. The CDR3 coding sequence is TGTGCCACCAGCGGAACAGGGAGCTCTGGGGCCAACGTCCTGACTTTC. The gene calls are TRBV15 and TRBJ2-6; the D gene is possibly TRBD1 (6 bases). Germline CDR1 LNHNV, CDR2 YYDKDF (reference sequence). With 5 bases removed from V and 0 bases from J, the gap between germline ends came to 11 bases. This CDR3 has 16 residues.

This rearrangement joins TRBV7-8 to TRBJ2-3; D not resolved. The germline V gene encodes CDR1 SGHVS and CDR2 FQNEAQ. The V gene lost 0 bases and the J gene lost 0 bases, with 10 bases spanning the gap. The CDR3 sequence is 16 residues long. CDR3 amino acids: CASSLAGPLSTDTQYF. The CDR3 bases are TGTGCCAGCAGCTTAGCCGGGCCGCTTAGCACAGATACGCAGTATTTT.

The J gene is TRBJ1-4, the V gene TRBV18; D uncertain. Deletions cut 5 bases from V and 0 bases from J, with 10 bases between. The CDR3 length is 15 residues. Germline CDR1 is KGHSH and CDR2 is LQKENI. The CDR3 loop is CASSNSAATNEKLFF. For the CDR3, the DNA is TGTGCCAGCTCAAATTCGGCAGCAACTAATGAAAAACTGTTTTTT.

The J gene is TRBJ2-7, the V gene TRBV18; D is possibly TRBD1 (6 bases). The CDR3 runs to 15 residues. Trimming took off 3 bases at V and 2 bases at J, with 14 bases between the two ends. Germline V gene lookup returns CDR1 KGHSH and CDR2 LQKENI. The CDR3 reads CASSPVDRLTYEQYF. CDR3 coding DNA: TGTGCCAGCTCACCGGTGGACAGACTTACCTACGAGCAGTACTTC.

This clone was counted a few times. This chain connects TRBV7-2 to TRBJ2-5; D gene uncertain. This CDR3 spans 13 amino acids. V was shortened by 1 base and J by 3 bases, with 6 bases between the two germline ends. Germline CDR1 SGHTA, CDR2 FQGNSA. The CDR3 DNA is TGTGCCAGCAGCTTAGGAACTAAAGAGACCCAGTACTTC. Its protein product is CASSLGTKETQYF.

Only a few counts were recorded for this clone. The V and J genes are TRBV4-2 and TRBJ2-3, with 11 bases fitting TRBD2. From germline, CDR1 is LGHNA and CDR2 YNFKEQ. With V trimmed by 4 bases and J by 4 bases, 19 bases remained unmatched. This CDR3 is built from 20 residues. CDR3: CASSRPGGLAGGPGPDTQYF. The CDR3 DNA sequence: TGTGCCAGCAGCCGGCCGGGGGGGCTAGCGGGGGGACCCGGCCCAGATACGCAGTATTTT.

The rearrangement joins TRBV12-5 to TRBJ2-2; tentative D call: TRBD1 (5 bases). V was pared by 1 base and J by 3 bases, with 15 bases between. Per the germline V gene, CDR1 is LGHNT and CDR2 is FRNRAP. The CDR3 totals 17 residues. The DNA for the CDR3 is TGTGCTAGTGGTTTGGGGGTCAGGACACCGGACACCGGGGAGCTGTTTTTT. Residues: CASGLGVRTPDTGELFF.

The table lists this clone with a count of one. DNA of the CDR3: TGTGCCAGCAGTTACGATGGAGCGGTGGGCTACACCTTC. It translates to CASSYDGAVGYTF. The V call is TRBV6-5, the J call TRBJ1-2; D unresolved. The CDR3 covers 13 residues. Trimming removed 2 bases at V and 8 bases at J, with 12 bases between. Germline-derived CDR1 and CDR2 are MNHEY and SVGAGI.

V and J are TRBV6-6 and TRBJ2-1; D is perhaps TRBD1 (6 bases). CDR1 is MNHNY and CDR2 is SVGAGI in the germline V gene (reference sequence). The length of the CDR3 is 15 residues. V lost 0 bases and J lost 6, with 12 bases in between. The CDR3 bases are TGTGCCAGCAGTTACTCGAACAGGGCGAGCAATGAGCAGTTCTTC. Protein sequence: CASSYSNRASNEQFF.

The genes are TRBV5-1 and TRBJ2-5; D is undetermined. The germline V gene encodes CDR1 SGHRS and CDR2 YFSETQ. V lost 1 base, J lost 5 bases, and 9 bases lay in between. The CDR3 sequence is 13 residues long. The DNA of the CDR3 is TGCGCCAGCAGCTTGACAGTTGGTGAGACCCAGTACTTC. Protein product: CASSLTVGETQYF.

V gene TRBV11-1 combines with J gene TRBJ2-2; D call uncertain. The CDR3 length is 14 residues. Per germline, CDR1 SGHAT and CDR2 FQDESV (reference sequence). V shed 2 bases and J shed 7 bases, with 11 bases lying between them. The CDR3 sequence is CASSLNLEGGELFF. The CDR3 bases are TGTGCCAGCAGCTTAAACCTGGAAGGCGGGGAGCTGTTTTTT.

The CDR3 spells CASSLVNYSYEQYF. CDR3 DNA: TGTGCCAGCAGTTTAGTTAATTACTCCTACGAGCAGTACTTC. The chain has TRBV28 and TRBJ2-7; D remains unclear. Germline lookup yields CDR1 MDHEN and CDR2 SYDVKM. Trimming removed 2 bases from V and 0 bases from J, with 8 bases in between. This CDR3 spans 14 amino acids.

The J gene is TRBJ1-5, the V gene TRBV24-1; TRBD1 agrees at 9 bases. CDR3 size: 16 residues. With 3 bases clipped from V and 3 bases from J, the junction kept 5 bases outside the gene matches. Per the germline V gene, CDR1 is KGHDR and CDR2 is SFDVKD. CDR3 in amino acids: CATSDLTGGPNQPQHF. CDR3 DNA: TGTGCCACCAGTGATCTGACAGGGGGACCCAATCAGCCCCAGCATTTT.

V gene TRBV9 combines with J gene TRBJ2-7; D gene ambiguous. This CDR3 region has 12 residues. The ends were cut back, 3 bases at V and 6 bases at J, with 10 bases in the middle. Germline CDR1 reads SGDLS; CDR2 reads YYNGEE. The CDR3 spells CASSDRWGEQYF. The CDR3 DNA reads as TGTGCCAGCAGCGATCGATGGGGCGAGCAGTACTTC.